The 20 T cell receptor beta chains listed next were all sequenced from one sample in a study of cytomegalovirus exposure and HLA in healthy donors. Only in-frame clones appear in the TCRdb table, and some are missing; sequencing was by immunoSEQ multiplex PCR. This sample yields about 160,000 clones, of which around 92% are seen a single time; roughly 4.2% belongs to the top ten. The source material was PBMCs. The source of these receptors is a man between 18 and 29 years old in good health and CMV-seropositive.

V and J are TRBV6-5 and TRBJ1-5, with 9 nucleotides matching TRBD1. V was clipped by 5 bases and J by 5 bases; unmatched bases: 4. The CDR3 is made up of 14 amino acids. From germline, CDR1 is MNHEY and CDR2 SVGAGI. Written as DNA, the CDR3 is TGTGCCAGCAGTCTGGACAGGGGTCATCAGCCCCAGCATTTT. Translating it yields CASSLDRGHQPQHF.

Here the CDR3 reads CASSLGLAGSTALENEQFF. The CDR3 DNA is TGCGCCAGCAGCTTAGGACTAGCGGGAAGTACAGCCTTGGAAAATGAGCAGTTCTTC. The chain carries TRBV5-1 and TRBJ2-1; TRBD2 aligns across 12 bases. With 2 bases clipped from V and 7 bases from J, the junction kept 16 bases outside the gene matches. The germline V gene encodes CDR1 SGHRS and CDR2 YFSETQ. The CDR3 has 19 residues.

This chain links TRBV9 with TRBJ2-1, with TRBD2 matching 13 bases. Germline CDR1 SGDLS, CDR2 YYNGEE. J was trimmed by 8 bases and V by 0 bases; bases with no gene match: 2. This CDR3 spans 15 amino acids. The CDR3 sequence is CASSVGLAGGYEQFF. The CDR3 DNA is TGTGCCAGCAGCGTAGGACTAGCGGGAGGCTATGAGCAGTTCTTC.

This chain connects TRBV5-4 to TRBJ1-1; 7 bases align to TRBD1. There are 15 residues in the CDR3. Germline CDR1 and CDR2: SGHNT and YYREEE (reference sequence). V shed 2 bases, J shed 2 bases, and the junction held 6 bases outside the gene matches. The CDR3 DNA follows: TGTGCCAGCAGCTTAATCGGACAGGTAAACACTGAAGCTTTCTTT. It is translated as CASSLIGQVNTEAFF. The variable domain in full, with the rest retrieved from reference TRBV5-4 and TRBJ1-1, is ETGVTQSPTHLIKTRGQQVTLRCSSQSGHNTVSWYQQALGQGPQFIFQYYREEENGRGNFPPRFSGLQFPNYSSELNVNALELDDSALYLCASSLIGQVNTEAFFGQGTRLTVV.

The chain recombines TRBV5-1 with TRBJ2-1, with 9 bases that match TRBD1. The CDR3 runs to 14 residues. Per germline, CDR1 SGHRS and CDR2 YFSETQ. Trimming at V came to 3 bases and at J to 10 bases, leaving 8 bases not matched to a gene. CDR3 sequence (DNA): TGCGCCAGCAGCTGGACAGGGGATTTCCAGGAGCAGTTCTTC. It yields the protein CASSWTGDFQEQFF.

This clone has just one count. The rearrangement uses TRBV11-3 and TRBJ2-1; D might be TRBD2 (6 bases). The CDR3 totals 16 residues. V was clipped by 5 bases and J by 6 bases, with 20 bases between them. The V gene's germline CDR1 is SGHNT and CDR2 YENEEA. The CDR3 loop reads CASSTLWRDWFNEQFF. CDR3 coding DNA: TGTGCCAGCAGCACCCTATGGCGGGATTGGTTCAATGAGCAGTTCTTC.

The chain links TRBV9 to TRBJ2-1; possibly TRBD2 for D (6 bases). CDR1 is SGDLS, CDR2 YYNGEE, per germline. This CDR3 has 16 residues. The V end was cut by 4 bases, the J end by 6 bases, with 20 bases between. This chain's CDR3 is CASSFVERAAGNEQFF. CDR3 sequence (DNA): TGTGCCAGCAGCTTTGTGGAGCGGGCGGCGGGCAATGAGCAGTTCTTC.

The V call is TRBV15, the J call TRBJ1-3; D remains ambiguous. V lost 4 bases and J 7 bases, leaving 11 bases between the germline ends. Germline CDR1 reads LNHNV; CDR2 reads YYDKDF (reference sequence). The CDR3 is 13 residues long. CDR3 bases: TGTGCCACCAGCACAGATTTCTCGAACACCATATATTTT. Translation: CATSTDFSNTIYF.

The rearrangement uses TRBV7-8 and TRBJ2-5, with TRBD1 matching 9 bases. Unmatched junction bases numbered 6, after V lost 5 bases and J lost 5 bases. The CDR3 has 14 residues. Germline assignment: CDR1 SGHVS and CDR2 FQNEAQ. CDR3 nucleotide sequence: TGTGCCAGCAGCCGACAGGGGGGTGGGGAGACCCAGTACTTC. Residues: CASSRQGGGETQYF.

V gene TRBV9 combines with J gene TRBJ2-2, with 9 bases matching TRBD1. CDR1 is SGDLS and CDR2 is YYNGEE in the germline V gene. V lost 3 bases, J lost 4 bases, and 7 bases stayed unmatched. The CDR3 extends over 16 amino acids. CDR3 sequence (DNA): TGTGCCAGCAGCGGGGGACAGGGTTTCGGCACCGGGGAGCTGTTTTTT. Protein product: CASSGGQGFGTGELFF.

The rearrangement joins TRBV28 to TRBJ2-5; 12 nucleotides line up with TRBD2. In germline, CDR1 is MDHEN, CDR2 SYDVKM. V dropped 2 bases and J dropped 1; count of bases not matched to a gene: 5. The CDR3 contains 17 residues. The CDR3 sequence is CASSLGPGLAGQETQYF. The CDR3 DNA is TGTGCCAGCAGTTTAGGGCCGGGACTAGCGGGCCAAGAGACCCAGTACTTC.

The chain recombines TRBV28 with TRBJ2-1, with 12 bases identical to TRBD2. V lost 5 bases and J lost 5; bases outside the gene matches: 4. The CDR3 sequence is 15 residues long. Germline V lookup: CDR1 MDHEN, CDR2 SYDVKM. In DNA form, the CDR3 reads TGTGCCAGCAGTCCGACTAGCGGGGGAAACAATGAGCAGTTCTTC. It yields the protein CASSPTSGGNNEQFF.

The chain joins TRBV7-9 to TRBJ2-1, with 10 bases lining up with TRBD2. The CDR3 has 15 amino acids. The germline gives CDR1 SEHNR, CDR2 FQNEAQ (reference sequence). The V and J ends lost 5 bases and 2 bases, in that order; junction bases with no gene match: 3. The chain's CDR3 is CASSNSGRPYNEQFF. The CDR3 DNA is TGTGCCAGCAGCAATAGCGGGAGGCCCTACAATGAGCAGTTCTTC.

The rearrangement joins TRBV5-1 to TRBJ2-3, with 7 bases fitting TRBD2. The V and J ends lost 1 base and 3 bases, in that order; junction bases with no gene match: 8. Germline assignment: CDR1 SGHRS and CDR2 YFSETQ. The CDR3 is 16 residues long. CDR3 in amino acids: CASSLTRLASTDTQYF. The CDR3 DNA reads as TGCGCCAGCAGCTTGACGAGACTAGCTTCGACAGATACGCAGTATTTT.

V gene TRBV7-2 combines with J gene TRBJ2-7; D is unclear. With 5 bases removed from V and 6 bases from J, the gap between germline ends came to 5 bases. The CDR3 loop spans 10 amino acids. The germline V gene has CDR1 SGHTA and CDR2 FQGNSA. CDR3 nucleotides: TGTGCCAGCAGCGAACTCGAGCAGTACTTC. It specifies CASSELEQYF.

This clone was observed once. J is TRBJ2-7 and V is TRBV5-6, with D possibly TRBD2 on 5 matching bases. Trimming shortened V by 0 bases and J by 3 bases, and 13 bases separated the two germline ends. This CDR3 spans 15 amino acids. Germline CDR1 and CDR2: SGHDT and YYEEEE. This chain's CDR3 is CASSLGARGGYEQYF. The DNA for the CDR3 is TGTGCCAGCAGCTTGGGGGCACGAGGAGGCTACGAGCAGTACTTC.

The CDR3 DNA reads as TGTGCCATCAGGGACAGTAGCAATCAGCCCCAGCATTTT. This encodes CAIRDSSNQPQHF. The chain couples TRBV10-3 to TRBJ1-5; TRBD1 is a possible D gene (6 bases). With 6 bases removed from V and 0 bases from J, the gap between germline ends came to 6 bases. The CDR3 runs to 13 residues. CDR1 is ENHRY, CDR2 SYGVKD, per germline.

The table lists this clone with a few counts. This rearrangement joins TRBV6-1 to TRBJ2-1, with a possible D match to TRBD1 (6 bases). Germline V gene data show CDR1 as MNHNS and CDR2 as SASEGT. The CDR3 length is 13 residues. The ends were cut back, 3 bases at V and 11 bases at J, with 14 bases in the middle. CDR3 nucleotide sequence: TGTGCCAGCAGTGAGGTGTCAACAGGGCAGCAGTTCTTC. As protein: CASSEVSTGQQFF.

V gene TRBV28 combines with J gene TRBJ2-3; D is ambiguous. CDR1 MDHEN and CDR2 SYDVKM come from the germline V gene. Trimming removed 2 bases at V and 0 bases at J, with 9 bases between. CDR3 length equals 15 residues. The CDR3 sequence: CASSLPPPSTDTQYF. The DNA of the CDR3 is TGTGCCAGCAGTTTACCCCCCCCGAGCACAGATACGCAGTATTTT.

The chain has TRBV28 and TRBJ2-1; 13 nucleotides agree with TRBD2. V gave up 6 bases and J gave up 7 bases; unmatched junction bases: 0. CDR3 length equals 13 residues. Looked up from germline, CDR1 is MDHEN and CDR2 is SYDVKM. The CDR3 sequence: CASRLAGGNEQFF. The CDR3 DNA is TGTGCCAGCAGACTAGCGGGAGGGAATGAGCAGTTCTTC.